This TCR beta chain derives from a study of blood T cells in healthy people across ages. Trimming removed 7 bases from V and 9 bases from J, with 29 bases in between. The germline CDR1 and CDR2 sequences are LNHDA and SQIVND (reference sequence). CDR3 length equals 17 residues. The use of a sample-barcoded 5' primer and a J-beta primer mix characterized a second PCR of roughly 6 to 11 cycles. Sequencing yielded, for each sample, at least 3 million paired-end reads carrying CDR3. TCRdb reprocessed the 5' RACE reads with MiXCR, giving one entry per CDR3 protein. The sample shows under 1,100,000 distinct CDR3 sequences, under 30% of them seen only once. The sample providers were healthy Caucasian people from Russia, aged about 6 to 100. This same sample was also part of a study on T cells of mothers and their children. This second report adds: Persistent microchimeric T cell clones were not found at ~100 per million sensitivity.

This rearrangement joins TRBV19 to TRBJ2-3; D possibly corresponds to TRBD1 (6 bases). What was sequenced was blood. The origin of this receptor is a girl aged 2-9 years in good health. The CDR3: CASTHTGTTKGKDTQYF. CDR3 sequence (DNA): TGTGCCAGTACCCACACCGGGACAACTAAGGGGAAAGACACGCAGTATTTT. Supplemented by reference TRBV19 and TRBJ2-3, the full variable domain reads DGGITQSPKYLFRKEGQNVTLSCEQNLNHDAMYWYRQDPGQGLRLIYYSQIVNDFQKGDIAEGYSVSREKKESFPLTVTSAQKNPTAFYLCASTHTGTTKGKDTQYFGPGTRLTVL.